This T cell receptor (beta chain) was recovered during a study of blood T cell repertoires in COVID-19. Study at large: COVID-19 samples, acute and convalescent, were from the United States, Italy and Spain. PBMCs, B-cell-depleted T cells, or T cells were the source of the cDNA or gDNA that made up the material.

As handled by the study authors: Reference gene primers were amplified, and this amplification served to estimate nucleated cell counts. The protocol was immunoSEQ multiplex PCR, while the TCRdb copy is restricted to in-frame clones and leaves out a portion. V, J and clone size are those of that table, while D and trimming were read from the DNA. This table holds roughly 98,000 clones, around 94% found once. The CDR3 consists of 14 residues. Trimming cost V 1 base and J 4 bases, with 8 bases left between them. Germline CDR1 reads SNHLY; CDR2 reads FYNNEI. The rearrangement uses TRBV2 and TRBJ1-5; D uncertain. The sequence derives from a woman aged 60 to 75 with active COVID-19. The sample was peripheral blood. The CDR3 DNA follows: TGTGCCAGCAGTGAAGGTATACTGAATCAGCCCCAGCATTTT. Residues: CASSEGILNQPQHF.